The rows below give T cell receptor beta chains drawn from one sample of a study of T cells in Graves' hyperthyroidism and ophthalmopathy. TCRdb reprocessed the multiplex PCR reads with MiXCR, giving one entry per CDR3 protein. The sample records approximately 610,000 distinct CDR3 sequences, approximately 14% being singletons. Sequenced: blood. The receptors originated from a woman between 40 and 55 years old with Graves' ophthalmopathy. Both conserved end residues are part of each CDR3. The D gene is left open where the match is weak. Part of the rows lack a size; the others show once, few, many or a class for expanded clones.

CDR3 protein: CSVGGPWGDETQYF
CDR3 DNA: TGCAGCGTTGGCGGGCCCTGGGGTGACGAGACCCAGTACTTC
J gene: TRBJ2-5
D gene: .
V gene: TRBV29-1
clone size: .

CDR3 protein: CASSNRRSGANVLTF
CDR3 DNA: TGTGCCAGCAGTAACAGGCGCTCTGGGGCCAACGTCCTGACTTTC
J gene: TRBJ2-6
D gene: .
V gene: TRBV6-2/TRBV6-3
clone size: many

CDR3 protein: CASSSALQLRGRIYGYTF
CDR3 DNA: TGTGCCAGCAGCTCGGCACTACAGCTCAGGGGGCGGATCTATGGCTACACCTTC
J gene: TRBJ1-2
D gene: TRBD1
V gene: TRBV13
clone size: .

CDR3 protein: CAWSEGTSTDTQYF
CDR3 DNA: TGTGCCTGGAGTGAGGGGACCAGCACAGATACGCAGTATTTT
J gene: TRBJ2-3
D gene: .
V gene: TRBV30
clone size: .

CDR3 protein: CASSLDAHHTYEQYF
CDR3 DNA: TGCGCCAGCAGCTTGGATGCACACCACACCTACGAGCAGTACTTC
J gene: TRBJ2-7
D gene: .
V gene: TRBV5-1
clone size: many

CDR3 protein: CATSREVPISPYEQYF
CDR3 DNA: TGTGCCACCAGCAGAGAGGTGCCTATTTCACCCTACGAGCAGTACTTC
J gene: TRBJ2-7
D gene: .
V gene: TRBV15
clone size: many

CDR3 protein: CAWSLGFGAIYGYTF
CDR3 DNA: TGTGCCTGGAGTTTGGGGTTCGGCGCTATCTATGGCTACACCTTC
J gene: TRBJ1-2
D gene: .
V gene: TRBV30
clone size: many

CDR3 protein: CASSLRETALNTEAFF
CDR3 DNA: TGTGCCAGCAGCTTAAGGGAGACAGCCCTGAACACTGAAGCTTTCTTT
J gene: TRBJ1-1
D gene: .
V gene: TRBV7-2
clone size: many

CDR3 protein: CASSSKLGSSYEQYF
CDR3 DNA: TGTGCCAGCAGCTCTAAACTGGGTAGCTCCTACGAGCAGTACTTC
J gene: TRBJ2-7
D gene: .
V gene: TRBV12-3/TRBV12-4
clone size: many

CDR3 protein: CASSQDRRTVAKNIQYF
CDR3 DNA: TGCGCCAGCAGCCAAGATCGACGGACAGTAGCCAAAAACATTCAGTACTTC
J gene: TRBJ2-4
D gene: .
V gene: TRBV4-1
clone size: .

CDR3 protein: CASSLGTSDYNEQFF
CDR3 DNA: TGTGCCAGCAGCTTGGGGACTAGCGACTACAATGAGCAGTTCTTC
J gene: TRBJ2-1
D gene: TRBD2
V gene: TRBV11-1
clone size: many

CDR3 protein: CASKQRDYTEAFF
CDR3 DNA: TGTGCCAGCAAGCAGAGGGACTACACTGAAGCTTTCTTT
J gene: TRBJ1-1
D gene: .
V gene: TRBV4-2
clone size: .

CDR3 protein: CASSLPGLAGGPGYEQYF
CDR3 DNA: TGTGCCAGCAGCTTACCAGGACTAGCGGGAGGGCCTGGCTACGAGCAGTACTTC
J gene: TRBJ2-7
D gene: TRBD2
V gene: TRBV11-2
clone size: .

CDR3 protein: CATSDPSGRAYNEQFF
CDR3 DNA: TGTGCCACCAGTGACCCTAGCGGGAGGGCCTACAATGAGCAGTTCTTC
J gene: TRBJ2-1
D gene: TRBD2
V gene: TRBV24-1
clone size: few

CDR3 protein: CASSYWSDRGYGYTF
CDR3 DNA: TGTGCCAGCAGTTATTGGTCCGACAGGGGCTATGGCTACACCTTC
J gene: TRBJ1-2
D gene: TRBD1
V gene: TRBV6-5
clone size: .

CDR3 protein: CASNLSGAYEQYF
CDR3 DNA: TGTGCCAGCAACCTTAGCGGGGCCTACGAGCAGTACTTC
J gene: TRBJ2-7
D gene: TRBD2
V gene: TRBV6-2/TRBV6-3
clone size: many

CDR3 protein: CASSQLDNTGELFF
CDR3 DNA: TGTGCCAGCAGCCAGCTGGATAACACCGGGGAGCTGTTTTTT
J gene: TRBJ2-2
D gene: .
V gene: TRBV7-2
clone size: few

CDR3 protein: CAWSVFPEAFF
CDR3 DNA: TGTGCCTGGAGTGTCTTCCCTGAAGCTTTCTTT
J gene: TRBJ1-1
D gene: .
V gene: TRBV30
clone size: many

CDR3 protein: CASSFGPRTEAFF
CDR3 DNA: TGCGCCAGCAGCTTTGGCCCGAGAACTGAAGCTTTCTTT
J gene: TRBJ1-1
D gene: .
V gene: TRBV5-1
clone size: many

CDR3 protein: CASKVVSTDTQYF
CDR3 DNA: TGTGCCAGCAAGGTGGTAAGCACAGATACGCAGTATTTT
J gene: TRBJ2-3
D gene: .
V gene: TRBV6-1
clone size: many

CDR3 protein: CASSFSNTEAFF
CDR3 DNA: TGTGCCAGCAGTTTTTCGAACACTGAAGCTTTCTTT
J gene: TRBJ1-1
D gene: .
V gene: TRBV12-3/TRBV12-4
clone size: many

CDR3 protein: CASSPPIEREGYEQYF
CDR3 DNA: TGTGCCAGCAGCCCCCCCATAGAGCGGGAGGGCTACGAGCAGTACTTC
J gene: TRBJ2-7
D gene: TRBD2
V gene: TRBV7-9
clone size: many

CDR3 protein: CASQGETTEAFF
CDR3 DNA: TGTGCCAGTCAGGGGGAGACCACTGAAGCTTTCTTT
J gene: TRBJ1-1
D gene: TRBD1
V gene: TRBV2
clone size: many

CDR3 protein: CASTPPGLSYGYTF
CDR3 DNA: TGTGCCAGCACCCCGCCAGGTTTGAGCTATGGCTACACCTTC
J gene: TRBJ1-2
D gene: .
V gene: TRBV28
clone size: few

CDR3 protein: CATSVGNQPQHF
CDR3 DNA: TGTGCCACCAGTGTGGGAAATCAGCCCCAGCATTTT
J gene: TRBJ1-5
D gene: .
V gene: TRBV24-1
clone size: many

CDR3 protein: CASSKTGNGYTF
CDR3 DNA: TGTGCCAGCAGCAAGACAGGGAACGGCTACACCTTC
J gene: TRBJ1-2
D gene: TRBD1
V gene: TRBV6-1
clone size: many

CDR3 protein: CASSLKWENYGYTF
CDR3 DNA: TGTGCCAGCAGCTTGAAGTGGGAAAACTATGGCTACACCTTC
J gene: TRBJ1-2
D gene: .
V gene: TRBV11-2
clone size: many

CDR3 protein: CASSLSGGERAGYTF
CDR3 DNA: TGTGCCAGCAGCTTAAGTGGGGGGGAGCGGGCTGGCTACACCTTC
J gene: TRBJ1-2
D gene: .
V gene: TRBV11-2
clone size: once

CDR3 protein: CASSPLGTGEYEQYF
CDR3 DNA: TGTGCCAGCAGCCCATTGGGGACAGGAGAGTACGAGCAGTACTTC
J gene: TRBJ2-7
D gene: TRBD1
V gene: TRBV12-3/TRBV12-4
clone size: many

CDR3 protein: CASSETLIQAFF
CDR3 DNA: TGTGCCAGCAGTGAAACCCTAATACAAGCTTTCTTT
J gene: TRBJ1-1
D gene: .
V gene: TRBV6-1
clone size: .

CDR3 protein: CASSESTSPKMNTEAFF
CDR3 DNA: TGCGCCAGCAGTGAGTCGACGAGCCCTAAAATGAACACTGAAGCTTTCTTT
J gene: TRBJ1-1
D gene: .
V gene: TRBV10-1
clone size: many

CDR3 protein: CASSLQGARVDGYTF
CDR3 DNA: TGCGCCAGCAGCTTGCAGGGGGCGCGGGTTGATGGCTACACCTTC
J gene: TRBJ1-2
D gene: TRBD1
V gene: TRBV5-1
clone size: many

CDR3 protein: CASSSRLLAGVAIQYF
CDR3 DNA: TGTGCCAGCAGTTCCAGGCTACTAGCGGGAGTAGCCATTCAGTACTTC
J gene: TRBJ2-4
D gene: TRBD2
V gene: TRBV12-3/TRBV12-4
clone size: many

CDR3 protein: CASGSTYEQYF
CDR3 DNA: TGTGCCAGCGGCTCAACCTACGAGCAGTACTTC
J gene: TRBJ2-7
D gene: .
V gene: TRBV27
clone size: many

CDR3 protein: CASSGGDQETQYF
CDR3 DNA: TGCGCCAGCTCCGGGGGGGACCAAGAGACCCAGTACTTC
J gene: TRBJ2-5
D gene: TRBD2
V gene: TRBV5-1
clone size: .

CDR3 protein: CSASLSGPSEEQYF
CDR3 DNA: TGCAGTGCTAGTTTGTCCGGTCCCAGCGAAGAGCAGTACTTC
J gene: TRBJ2-7
D gene: .
V gene: TRBV20-1
clone size: many

CDR3 protein: CSASHSSGRTYEQYF
CDR3 DNA: TGCAGTGCTTCCCATTCTAGCGGGAGGACTTACGAGCAGTACTTC
J gene: TRBJ2-7
D gene: TRBD2
V gene: TRBV20-1
clone size: many

CDR3 protein: CASSPSYRGRYEQYF
CDR3 DNA: TGTGCCAGCAGTCCTTCCTACAGGGGTAGGTACGAGCAGTACTTC
J gene: TRBJ2-7
D gene: TRBD1
V gene: TRBV6-1
clone size: many

CDR3 protein: CASSADSLSQPQHF
CDR3 DNA: TGTGCCAGCTCTGCGGACAGTCTGTCCCAGCCCCAGCATTTT
J gene: TRBJ1-5
D gene: .
V gene: TRBV18
clone size: .

CDR3 protein: CASSRDLGETQYF
CDR3 DNA: TGTGCCAGCAGCCGGGACCTCGGGGAGACCCAGTACTTC
J gene: TRBJ2-5
D gene: .
V gene: TRBV6-1
clone size: many

CDR3 protein: CASSYSIGAGSNQPQHF
CDR3 DNA: TGTGCCAGCAGTTACTCGATAGGCGCTGGGAGCAATCAGCCCCAGCATTTT
J gene: TRBJ1-5
D gene: .
V gene: TRBV6-5
clone size: many

CDR3 protein: CASTHGGTEAFF
CDR3 DNA: TGTGCCAGCACCCATGGGGGCACTGAAGCTTTCTTT
J gene: TRBJ1-1
D gene: .
V gene: TRBV12-3/TRBV12-4
clone size: many

CDR3 protein: CATSFGLAGVGEQYF
CDR3 DNA: TGTGCCACCAGCTTCGGACTAGCGGGAGTTGGCGAGCAGTACTTC
J gene: TRBJ2-7
D gene: TRBD2
V gene: TRBV15
clone size: .

CDR3 protein: CACDIRNTIYF
CDR3 DNA: TGTGCCTGCGACATTCGGAACACCATATATTTT
J gene: TRBJ1-3
D gene: .
V gene: TRBV30
clone size: many

CDR3 protein: CASSLEPQGGYGYTF
CDR3 DNA: TGCGCCAGCAGCTTGGAACCCCAGGGCGGCTATGGCTACACCTTC
J gene: TRBJ1-2
D gene: .
V gene: TRBV5-1
clone size: few

CDR3 protein: CASSFRTASYGYTF
CDR3 DNA: TGTGCCAGCAGTTTCCGGACAGCATCTTATGGCTACACCTTC
J gene: TRBJ1-2
D gene: .
V gene: TRBV12-3/TRBV12-4
clone size: few

CDR3 protein: CASSPVVGGEQYF
CDR3 DNA: TGTGCCAGCAGCCCTGTCGTGGGAGGCGAGCAGTACTTC
J gene: TRBJ2-7
D gene: .
V gene: TRBV7-8
clone size: many

CDR3 protein: CASSSSGLAGWEQYF
CDR3 DNA: TGTGCCAGCAGTTCCTCCGGACTGGCCGGGTGGGAGCAGTACTTC
J gene: TRBJ2-7
D gene: .
V gene: TRBV12-3/TRBV12-4
clone size: .

CDR3 protein: CASSIEVSRETQYF
CDR3 DNA: TGTGCCAGTAGTATAGAGGTTTCCCGGGAGACCCAGTACTTC
J gene: TRBJ2-5
D gene: .
V gene: TRBV19
clone size: many

CDR3 protein: CSPINPLATDTQYF
CDR3 DNA: TGCAGTCCTATAAACCCGTTAGCCACAGATACGCAGTATTTT
J gene: TRBJ2-3
D gene: .
V gene: TRBV20-1
clone size: many

CDR3 protein: CASSIGRGADEQYF
CDR3 DNA: TGTGCCAGCAGTATAGGGAGGGGCGCGGACGAGCAGTACTTC
J gene: TRBJ2-7
D gene: TRBD2
V gene: TRBV27
clone size: many

CDR3 protein: CASSFFTGSGTLAKNIQYF
CDR3 DNA: TGTGCCAGCAGCTTCTTCACAGGGAGCGGAACCCTAGCCAAAAACATTCAGTACTTC
J gene: TRBJ2-4
D gene: .
V gene: TRBV6-2/TRBV6-3
clone size: many

CDR3 protein: CATYLGGLAAFKRTQYF
CDR3 DNA: TGTGCCACCTATTTGGGAGGACTAGCGGCCTTCAAGAGAACCCAGTACTTC
J gene: TRBJ2-5
D gene: TRBD2
V gene: TRBV7-8
clone size: few

CDR3 protein: CASSQLPGLAGVNEQYF
CDR3 DNA: TGCGCCAGCAGCCAATTACCGGGACTAGCGGGAGTGAACGAGCAGTACTTC
J gene: TRBJ2-7
D gene: TRBD2
V gene: TRBV4-1
clone size: few